The subject of this entry is one T cell receptor beta chain. The antigen it recognizes is unknown. No much larger clonotype is one base removed from it; base qualities were not supplied. Total RNA was extracted from unfractionated whole blood that had been collected in Tempus Blood RNA tubes. A handful of healthy volunteers were used as TCR sequencing controls and were bled at day 0, 2 weeks and 6 weeks. The method behind the library was 5' RACE. Sequencing was performed on an Illumina MiSeq. During library preparation, unique molecular identifiers were attached to individual cDNA molecules so that TCRs could be counted in a quantitative, reproducible way. As for how the authors treated the data: The median number of TCRs per sample was 95,638, ranging from about 20,000 to 700,000. V, J and CDR3 annotation of the TCR reads was performed with the Decombinator software suite. To make PS versus PT1 abundance plots, every sample was subsampled to the same number of TCRs (28,000). TCRs were defined as expanded if absent before sensitization and observed at least eight times at the 2-week time point. Through fastp at Q25 and MiXCR, TCRdb rebuilt clones from the public reads, retaining in-frame beta chains. Identical CDR3 protein sequences are pooled into one entry, listed with their most common genes and DNA. These V and J calls are TCRdb output, not the study's own analysis. Within this sample are 100,000 to 120,000 distinct CDR3 sequences, with around 20% of them counted one time only. The top ten hold about 3% of the sample.

The sample comes from a study of human T cells and chemical hapten exposure (dated by TCRdb to the early 2020s). For context, the study as a whole: Libraries were combined into a pool for sequencing, and differences in TCR yield between samples came mainly from small differences in library volumes within the pool. In alopecia patients, the study followed how the peripheral blood TCR repertoire changed in vivo over primary and secondary sensitization to diphenylcyclopropenone (DPC), a hapten. Each blood RNA sample was used to sequence both TCR alpha and TCR beta chains. Beyond this particular receptor, the publication reports: DPC sensitization did not change the number of TCRs with a frequency above 1 in 1000, and there was no evidence of changes in global repertoire structure. After repeated subsampling, the strength of the expansion versus patch-test correlation and the threshold at which it became significant changed.

Counted from cysteine to phenylalanine, this CDR3 has 15 amino acids. Of all the DNA, just the CDR3 is kept, 45 bases in frame from base 1. V and J lose 9 bases and 2 bases, and a span of 19 bases separates them. As encoded in the germline V gene, CDR1 is ENHRY while CDR2 is SYGVKD. The receptor's source is a human donor in good health. The chain is encoded by TRBV10-3 joined to TRBJ1-1; TRBD1 is possibly the D segment (6 matching bases). Here is the DNA: TGTGCCATAGCCGGGAATTACAGGGCCAACACTGAAGCTTTCTTT. It encodes CAIAGNYRANTEAFF.